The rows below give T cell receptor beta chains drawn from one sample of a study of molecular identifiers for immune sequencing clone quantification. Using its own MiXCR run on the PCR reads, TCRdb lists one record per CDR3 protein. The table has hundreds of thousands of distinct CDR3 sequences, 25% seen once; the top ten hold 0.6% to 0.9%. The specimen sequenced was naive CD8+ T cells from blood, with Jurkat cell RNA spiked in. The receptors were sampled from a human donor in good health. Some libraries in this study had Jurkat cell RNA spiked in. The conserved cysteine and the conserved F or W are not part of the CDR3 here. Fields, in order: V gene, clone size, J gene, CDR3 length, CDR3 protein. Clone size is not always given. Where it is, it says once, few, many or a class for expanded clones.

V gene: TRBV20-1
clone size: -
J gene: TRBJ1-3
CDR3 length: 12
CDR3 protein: SASETFSGNTIY

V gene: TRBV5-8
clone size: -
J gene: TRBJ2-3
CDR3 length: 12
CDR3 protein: ASSAGLYTDTQY

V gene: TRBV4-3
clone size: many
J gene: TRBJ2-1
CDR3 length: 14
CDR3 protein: ASSQDRQGANNEQF

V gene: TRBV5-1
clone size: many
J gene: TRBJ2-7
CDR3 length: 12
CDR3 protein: ASSAGQGVSEQY

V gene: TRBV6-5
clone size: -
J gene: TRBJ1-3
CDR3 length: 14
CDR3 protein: ASSSRQVIVGNTIY

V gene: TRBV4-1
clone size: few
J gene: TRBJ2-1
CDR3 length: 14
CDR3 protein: ASSQERLAGYNEQF

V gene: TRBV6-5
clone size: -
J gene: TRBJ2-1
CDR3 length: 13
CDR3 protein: ASSYVLAGGDEQF

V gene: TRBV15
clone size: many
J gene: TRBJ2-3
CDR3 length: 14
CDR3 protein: ATSRDLLAETDTQY

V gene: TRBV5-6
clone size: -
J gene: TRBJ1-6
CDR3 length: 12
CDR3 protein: ASSVTGTRSPLH

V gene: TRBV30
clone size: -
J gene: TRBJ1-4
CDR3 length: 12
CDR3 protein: AWSGGLTNEKPF

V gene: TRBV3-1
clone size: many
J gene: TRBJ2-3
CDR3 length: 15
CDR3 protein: ASSQDYSTSREDTQY

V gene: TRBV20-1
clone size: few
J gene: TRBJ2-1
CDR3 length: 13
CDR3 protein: SAERRDYPYNEQF

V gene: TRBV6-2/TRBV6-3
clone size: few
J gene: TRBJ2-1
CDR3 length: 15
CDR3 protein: ASSYAGAGSSYNEQF

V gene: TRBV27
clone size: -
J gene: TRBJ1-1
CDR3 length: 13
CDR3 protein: ASIIRTGASTEAF

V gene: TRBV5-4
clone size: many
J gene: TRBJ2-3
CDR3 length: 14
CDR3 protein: ASSTRQGKLRDTQY

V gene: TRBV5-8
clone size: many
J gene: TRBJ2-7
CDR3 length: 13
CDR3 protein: ASRNRDRGAYEQY

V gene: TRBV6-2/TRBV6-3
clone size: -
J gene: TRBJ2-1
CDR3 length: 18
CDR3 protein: ASSSTSGLAGRSVDNEQF

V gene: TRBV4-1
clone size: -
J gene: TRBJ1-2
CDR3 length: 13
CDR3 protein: ASSQGMGQDYGYT

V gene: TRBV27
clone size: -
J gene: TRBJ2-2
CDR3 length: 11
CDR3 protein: ASRGGYTGEPF

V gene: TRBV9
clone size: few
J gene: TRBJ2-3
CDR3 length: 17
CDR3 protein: ASSGNTGGSSASTDTQY

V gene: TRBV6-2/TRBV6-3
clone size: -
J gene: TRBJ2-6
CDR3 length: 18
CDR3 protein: ASSLEGFGHGLAGANVLT

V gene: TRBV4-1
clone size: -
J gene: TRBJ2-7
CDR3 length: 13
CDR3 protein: ASCQAPGSTYEQY

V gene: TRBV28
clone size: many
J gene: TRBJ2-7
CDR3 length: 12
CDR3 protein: ASSPRDYSYEQY

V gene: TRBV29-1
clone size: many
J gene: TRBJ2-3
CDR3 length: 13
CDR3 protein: SVSGRDTSTDTQY

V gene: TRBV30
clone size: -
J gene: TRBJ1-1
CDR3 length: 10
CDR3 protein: AWSIKNPDAF

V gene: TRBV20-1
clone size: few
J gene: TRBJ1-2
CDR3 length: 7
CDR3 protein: AGAGGYT

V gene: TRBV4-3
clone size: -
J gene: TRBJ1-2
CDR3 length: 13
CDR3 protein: ASSQNRGLRDGYP

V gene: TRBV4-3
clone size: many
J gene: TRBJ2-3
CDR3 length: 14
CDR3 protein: ASSQTISPYTDTQY

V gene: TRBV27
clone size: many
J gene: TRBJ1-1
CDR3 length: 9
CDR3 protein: ASRTGTEAF

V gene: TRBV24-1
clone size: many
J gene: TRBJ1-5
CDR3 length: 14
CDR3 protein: ATSDLPLQAGQPQH

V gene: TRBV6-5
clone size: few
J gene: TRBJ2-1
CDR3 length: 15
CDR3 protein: ASSYSMDRDWSNEQF

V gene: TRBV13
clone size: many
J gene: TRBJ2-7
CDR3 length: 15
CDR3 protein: ASSLWGSGGEAYEQY

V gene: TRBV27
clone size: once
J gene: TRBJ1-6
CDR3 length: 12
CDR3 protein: ASSDRERVSPLH

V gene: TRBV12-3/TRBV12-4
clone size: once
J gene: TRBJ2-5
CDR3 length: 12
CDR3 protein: ASSLWGDQDTQY

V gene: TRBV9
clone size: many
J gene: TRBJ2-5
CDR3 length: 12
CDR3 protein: ASSAGGLSETQY

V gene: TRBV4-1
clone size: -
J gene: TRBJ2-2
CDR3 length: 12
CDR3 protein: ASSPQETTGELF

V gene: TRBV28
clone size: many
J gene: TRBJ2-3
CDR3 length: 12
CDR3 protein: ASSTGGPRYTQY

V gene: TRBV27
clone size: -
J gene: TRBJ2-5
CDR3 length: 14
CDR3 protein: ASSPRPVMGVETQY

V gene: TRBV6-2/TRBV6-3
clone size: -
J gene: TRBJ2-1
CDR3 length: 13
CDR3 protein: ASSYGGRSYNEQF

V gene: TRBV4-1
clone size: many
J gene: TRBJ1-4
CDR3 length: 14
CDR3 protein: ASSQLTRGANEKLF

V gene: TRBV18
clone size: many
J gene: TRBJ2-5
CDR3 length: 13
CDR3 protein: ASSPPIRDQETQY

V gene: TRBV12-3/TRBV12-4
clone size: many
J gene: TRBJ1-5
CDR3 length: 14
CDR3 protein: ASTGDHLRGNQPQH

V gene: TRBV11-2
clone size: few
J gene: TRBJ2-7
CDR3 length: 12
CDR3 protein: ASSSHGSSYEQY

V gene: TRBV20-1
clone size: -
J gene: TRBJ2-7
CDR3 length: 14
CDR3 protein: SARDFPGQGASEQY

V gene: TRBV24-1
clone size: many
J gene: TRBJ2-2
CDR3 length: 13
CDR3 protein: ATSEEGEATGELF

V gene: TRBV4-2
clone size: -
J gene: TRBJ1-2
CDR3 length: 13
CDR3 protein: ASGPLGTGVVGYT